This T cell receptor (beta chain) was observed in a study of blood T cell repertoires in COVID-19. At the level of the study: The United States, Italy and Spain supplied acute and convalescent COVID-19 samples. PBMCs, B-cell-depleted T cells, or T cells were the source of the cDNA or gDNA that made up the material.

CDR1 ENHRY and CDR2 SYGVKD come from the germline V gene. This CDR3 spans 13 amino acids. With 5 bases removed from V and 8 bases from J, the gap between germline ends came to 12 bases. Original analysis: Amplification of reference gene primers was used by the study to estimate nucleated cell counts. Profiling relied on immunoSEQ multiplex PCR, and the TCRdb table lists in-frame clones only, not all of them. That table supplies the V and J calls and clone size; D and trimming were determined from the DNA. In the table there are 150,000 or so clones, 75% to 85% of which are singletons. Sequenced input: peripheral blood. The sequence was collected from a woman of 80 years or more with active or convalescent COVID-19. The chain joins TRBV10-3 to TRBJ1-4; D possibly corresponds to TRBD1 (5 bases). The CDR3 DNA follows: TGTGCCATCAGTCGGGGGAAGGAGGAAAAACTGTTTTTT. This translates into CAISRGKEEKLFF.